What follows are 27 T cell receptor beta chains derived from one specimen sequenced in a study of CD8 T cells in Susac syndrome (dated by TCRdb to between 2018 and 2021). The library relied on the immunoSEQ multiplex PCR assay. RNA was extracted with the RNeasy kit and about 0.5 to 1 ug was reverse transcribed using random hexamers. Using fastp trimming at Q25 and MiXCR clonotype assembly, TCRdb reanalyzed the public sequencing data and kept in-frame beta chains. Records with the same CDR3 protein are collapsed into one entry carrying the most frequent genes and DNA. For this sample the table gives more than 120,000 distinct CDR3 sequences, of which approximately 94% were detected only once. The top ten clones comprise nearly 0.085% of the sample. What was sequenced was CD4+ T cells from PBMCs. The receptors were gathered from a human donor in good health.

The chain employs TRBV20-1 and TRBJ2-7; 7 bases are shared with TRBD2. The CDR3 has 16 amino acids. Germline trimming cut 0 bases from V and 4 bases from J; bases unmatched to any gene: 12. Germline CDR1 is DFQATT and CDR2 is SNEGSKA (reference sequence). In DNA, the CDR3 is TGCAGTGCTAGAGATCGTAAGCGGGAAGGCTGGTACGAGCAGTACTTC. Translating it yields CSARDRKREGWYEQYF.

This clonotype was observed a few times. The chain combines TRBV20-1 with TRBJ2-7, with 11 bases aligning to TRBD1. This CDR3 has 16 amino acids. Germline V gene sequence: CDR1 DFQATT, CDR2 SNEGSKA (reference sequence). Trimming cost V 3 bases and J 1 base; bases outside gene matches: 8. The CDR3 sequence: CSASGGDRGYSYEQYF. CDR3 sequence (DNA): TGCAGTGCTAGCGGGGGGGACAGGGGGTATTCCTACGAGCAGTACTTC.

This clonotype was detected only once. V is TRBV5-1 and J is TRBJ2-7, with TRBD1 matching over 10 bases. The CDR3 is 13 amino acids. Germline V gene data show CDR1 as SGHRS and CDR2 as YFSETQ. The trim removed 5 bases at V and 4 bases at J, leaving 3 bases unmatched. CDR3 DNA: TGCGCCAGCAGGGGACAGGGGAAATACGAGCAGTACTTC. Its translation is CASRGQGKYEQYF.

The CDR3 is CASSFYLAGPGELFF. The CDR3 DNA reads TGTGCCAGCAGCTTTTATTTAGCGGGGCCCGGGGAGCTGTTTTTT. The genes are TRBV7-2 and TRBJ2-2, with 8 positions matching TRBD2. With 3 bases clipped from V and 6 bases from J, the junction kept 6 bases outside the gene matches. The CDR3 covers 15 residues. Germline V lookup: CDR1 SGHTA, CDR2 FQGNSA.

J is TRBJ1-2 and V is TRBV6-1; 7 positions agree with TRBD1. Germline V CDR1 and CDR2: MNHNS, SASEGT. The junction had 8 bases not matched to a gene; V was cut back by 10 bases and J by 3 bases. This CDR3 has 13 amino acids. CDR3 nucleotides: TGTGCCATCACACAGGGGCATGACTATGGCTACACCTTC. Encoded protein: CAITQGHDYGYTF.

V and J are TRBV5-1 and TRBJ2-7; no reliable D call. The germline V gene encodes CDR1 SGHRS and CDR2 YFSETQ. Trimming left V 0 bases short and J 4 bases short, with 14 bases between. The CDR3 is 15 residues long. For the CDR3, the DNA is TGCGCCAGCAGCTTGGGGGCAGGAAAACTATACGAGCAGTACTTC. Translation gives CASSLGAGKLYEQYF.

V is TRBV20-1 and J is TRBJ1-2, with unresolved D. The CDR3 length is 11 residues. V gave up 1 base and J gave up 8 bases, with 8 bases separating them. Germline-derived CDR1 and CDR2 are DFQATT and SNEGSKA (reference sequence). The CDR3 DNA sequence: TGCAGTGCTAGAGGGCGGGCCGGCTACACCTTC. Its translation: CSARGRAGYTF.

This chain joins TRBV20-1 and TRBJ1-2; a weak D match, TRBD1 (6 bases). Germline assignment: CDR1 DFQATT and CDR2 SNEGSKA (reference sequence). V lost 3 bases and J 4 bases, leaving 18 bases between the germline ends. The length of the CDR3 is 15 residues. CDR3 region: CSASGGRGFGYGYTF. The DNA of the CDR3 is TGCAGTGCTAGCGGGGGGCGGGGATTCGGCTATGGCTACACCTTC.

The rearrangement uses TRBV20-1 and TRBJ2-1; 8 nucleotides agree with TRBD1. This CDR3 is built from 15 residues. Germline V gene data show CDR1 as DFQATT and CDR2 as SNEGSKA (reference sequence). Trimming at V came to 4 bases and at J to 5 bases, leaving 10 bases not matched to a gene. CDR3 loop: CSATAAGGLNNEQFF. Here the CDR3 DNA reads TGCAGTGCTACTGCCGCAGGGGGCCTCAACAATGAGCAGTTCTTC.

The genes are TRBV25-1 and TRBJ2-7, with no clear D. V lost 2 bases to trimming and J lost 7 bases, with 12 bases between them. This CDR3 has 13 amino acids. CDR1 is MGHDK, CDR2 SYGVNS, per germline. CDR3 nucleotide sequence: TGTGCCAGCAGTGAAACGGGCAGGTGGGAGCAGTACTTC. Protein: CASSETGRWEQYF.

The chain combines TRBV21-1 with TRBJ1-1; TRBD1 was called by the table and not checked on the DNA. TRBV21-1 is labeled a pseudogene. The length of the CDR3 is 15 residues. In DNA form, the CDR3 reads TGTGCCAGCAGCAAAGCGGTGAGGGGGGACACTGAAGCTTTCTTT. The encoded protein is CASSKAVRGDTEAFF.

The CDR3 DNA reads as TGTGCCAGCAGCGTTGTGGGCGACTACAATGAGCAGTTCTTC. Its translation: CASSVVGDYNEQFF. The genes are TRBV9 and TRBJ2-1; no clear D. Trimming shortened V by 2 bases and J by 3 bases, and 9 bases separated the two germline ends. This CDR3 contains 14 residues. Per germline, CDR1 SGDLS and CDR2 YYNGEE.

This clonotype was seen a few times. The V call is TRBV2, the J call TRBJ2-7; unclear D gene. Looked up from germline, CDR1 is SNHLY and CDR2 is FYNNEI. The length of the CDR3 is 13 residues. Trimming removed 2 bases from V and 3 bases from J, with 8 bases in between. The CDR3 loop reads CASSEKGYYEQYF. The CDR3 coding sequence is TGTGCCAGCAGTGAAAAGGGTTACTACGAGCAGTACTTC.

The CDR3 protein is CASSLGPIIQETQYF. CDR3 sequence (DNA): TGTGCCAGCAGCCTGGGACCGATAATACAAGAGACCCAGTACTTC. The gene calls are TRBV7-6 and TRBJ2-5; the D gene could be TRBD1 or TRBD2 (5 bases each). The ends were cut back, 5 bases at V and 2 bases at J, with 15 bases in the middle. Germline loops: CDR1 SGHVS, CDR2 FNYEAQ. This CDR3 spans 15 amino acids.

This rearrangement joins TRBV2 to TRBJ2-1; D unclear. Germline values: CDR1 SNHLY, CDR2 FYNNEI. V was shortened by 7 bases and J by 10 bases, with 14 bases between the two germline ends. This CDR3 spans 12 amino acids. This chain's CDR3 is CASTPQIAEQFF. The CDR3 DNA sequence: TGTGCCAGCACACCCCAGATAGCAGAGCAGTTCTTC.

V is TRBV5-4 and J is TRBJ1-2, with D tentatively TRBD1 (5 bases). This CDR3 comprises 12 residues. V dropped 0 bases and J dropped 7 bases, with 7 bases sitting between them. The germline V gene has CDR1 SGHNT and CDR2 YYREEE (reference sequence). CDR3 protein: CASSLADSGYTF. The DNA for the CDR3 is TGTGCCAGCAGCTTGGCCGACAGTGGCTACACCTTC.

This clonotype was seen a few times. The rearrangement uses TRBV7-2 and TRBJ2-1, with 13 bases lining up with TRBD2. The CDR3 totals 15 residues. Unmatched junction bases numbered 2, after V lost 2 bases and J lost 7 bases. In germline, CDR1 is SGHTA, CDR2 FQGNSA. The CDR3 region is CASSLRTSGRNEQFF. In DNA, the CDR3 is TGTGCCAGCAGCTTAAGGACTAGCGGGAGAAATGAGCAGTTCTTC.

V gene TRBV10-3 combines with J gene TRBJ2-3, with TRBD1 identical over 7 bases. Germline V CDR1 and CDR2: ENHRY, SYGVKD. The junction had 3 bases not matched to a gene; V was cut back by 6 bases and J by 0 bases. This CDR3 is 14 amino acids long. CDR3 DNA: TGTGCCATCAGCTGGGACAGAAGCACAGATACGCAGTATTTT. Encoded protein: CAISWDRSTDTQYF.

The genes are TRBV18 and TRBJ2-7; D unresolved. Germline V gene sequence: CDR1 KGHSH, CDR2 LQKENI. With 0 bases removed from V and 0 bases from J, the gap between germline ends came to 9 bases. The CDR3 runs to 15 residues. The CDR3 DNA is TGTGCCAGCTCACCACCGGGCCCCGCCTCCTACGAGCAGTACTTC. This gives the protein CASSPPGPASYEQYF.

The rearrangement uses TRBV15 and TRBJ2-4; D gene uncertain. V was pared by 0 bases and J by 0 bases, with 15 bases between. The germline gives CDR1 LNHNV, CDR2 YYDKDF (reference sequence). The CDR3 has 18 residues. The CDR3 is CATSRDGNVPTAKNIQYF. The CDR3 nucleotides are TGTGCCACCAGCAGAGATGGAAACGTCCCTACAGCCAAAAACATTCAGTACTTC.

The rearrangement uses TRBV20-1 and TRBJ2-3, with D perhaps matching TRBD1 or TRBD2 (6 bases each). Germline V CDR1 and CDR2: DFQATT, SNEGSKA (reference sequence). V was cut by 1 base and J by 5 bases, with 22 bases left in between. The CDR3 loop spans 17 amino acids. The CDR3 spells CSARVPNLGGLGDTQYF. CDR3 coding DNA: TGCAGTGCTAGAGTCCCCAACCTAGGGGGGCTAGGAGATACGCAGTATTTT.

The chain links TRBV9 to TRBJ1-2, with no clear D. This CDR3 spans 18 amino acids. V was trimmed by 2 bases and J by 4 bases, leaving 24 bases between them. Germline loops: CDR1 SGDLS, CDR2 YYNGEE. CDR3 amino acids: CASSVEVLGRSNFYGYTF. Written as DNA, the CDR3 is TGTGCCAGCAGCGTGGAGGTCCTAGGGCGGAGTAACTTCTATGGCTACACCTTC.

The chain combines TRBV12-3 or TRBV12-4 with TRBJ1-3; D is unclear. The CDR3 runs to 14 residues. Trimming took off 3 bases at V and 0 bases at J, with 6 bases between the two ends. The CDR3: CASSFPPSGNTIYF. The CDR3, as DNA: TGTGCCAGCAGTTTCCCCCCCTCTGGAAACACCATATATTTT.

This clonotype was counted a single time. The chain links TRBV12-5 to TRBJ1-5; 8 bases match TRBD1. CDR1 is LGHNT and CDR2 is FRNRAP in the germline V gene. The length of the CDR3 is 16 residues. With 2 bases clipped from V and 6 bases from J, the junction kept 9 bases outside the gene matches. DNA of the CDR3: TGTGCTAGTGGTTTGATCCTACAGGGGGGAGGTCAGCCCCAGCATTTT. This encodes CASGLILQGGGQPQHF.

This sequence joins TRBV24-1 and TRBJ2-2; D ambiguous. In germline, CDR1 is KGHDR, CDR2 SFDVKD. This CDR3 has 11 amino acids. Trimming removed 6 bases at V and 8 bases at J, with 6 bases between. The CDR3, as DNA: TGTGCCACCAGTTCTCGGGGGGAGCTGTTTTTT. Protein product: CATSSRGELFF.

This sequence joins TRBV2 and TRBJ2-3, with a tentative D call TRBD1 (5 bases). Germline V lookup: CDR1 SNHLY, CDR2 FYNNEI. The CDR3 loop spans 14 amino acids. V was shortened by 3 bases and J by 4 bases, with 11 bases between the two germline ends. CDR3 coding DNA: TGTGCCAGCAGTGATCAAGGGGCCCCAGATACGCAGTATTTT. Its protein is CASSDQGAPDTQYF.

This chain's CDR3 is CASTLWTFSREQYF. DNA of the CDR3: TGTGCCAGCACCCTGTGGACTTTCTCTCGCGAGCAGTACTTC. The V call is TRBV5-6, the J call TRBJ2-7; possibly TRBD2 for D (5 bases). The germline V gene has CDR1 SGHDT and CDR2 YYEEEE. V lost 6 bases, J lost 6 bases, and 19 bases lay in between. This CDR3 contains 14 residues.